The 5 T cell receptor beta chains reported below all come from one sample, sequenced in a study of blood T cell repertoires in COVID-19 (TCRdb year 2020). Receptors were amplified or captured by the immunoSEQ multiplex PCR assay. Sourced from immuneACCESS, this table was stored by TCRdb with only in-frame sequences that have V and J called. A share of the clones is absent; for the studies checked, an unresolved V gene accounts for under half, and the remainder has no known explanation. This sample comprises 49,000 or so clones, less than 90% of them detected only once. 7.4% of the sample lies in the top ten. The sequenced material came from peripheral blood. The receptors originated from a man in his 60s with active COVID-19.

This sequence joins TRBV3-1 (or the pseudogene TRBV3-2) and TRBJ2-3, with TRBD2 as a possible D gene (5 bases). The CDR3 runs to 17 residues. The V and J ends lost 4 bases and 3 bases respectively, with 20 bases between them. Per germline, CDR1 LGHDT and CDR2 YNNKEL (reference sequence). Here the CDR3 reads CASSRGLLGRTTDTQYF. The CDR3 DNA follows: TGTGCCAGCAGCCGAGGGCTACTCGGAAGGACGACAGATACGCAGTATTTT.

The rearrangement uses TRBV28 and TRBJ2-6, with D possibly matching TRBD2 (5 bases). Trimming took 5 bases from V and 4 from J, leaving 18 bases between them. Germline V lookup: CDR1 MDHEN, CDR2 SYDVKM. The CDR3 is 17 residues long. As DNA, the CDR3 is TGTGCCAGCAGTCCAATCGGACTCTACGCAGGGGCCAACGTCCTGACTTTC. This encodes CASSPIGLYAGANVLTF.

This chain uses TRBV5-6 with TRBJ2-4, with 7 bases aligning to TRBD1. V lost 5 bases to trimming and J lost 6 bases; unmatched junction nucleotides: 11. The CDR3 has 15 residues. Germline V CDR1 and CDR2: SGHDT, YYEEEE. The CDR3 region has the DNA TGTGCCAGCAGTTTTAGCGACAGGGTCCCAAACATTCAGTACTTC. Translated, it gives CASSFSDRVPNIQYF.

The CDR3, as DNA: TGTGCCAGCAGCTCGTTCGAGCGGGAGGCCCAAGAGACCCAGTACTTC. Its translation is CASSSFEREAQETQYF. The chain joins TRBV7-8 to TRBJ2-5, with 9 bases aligning to TRBD2. After removal of 4 bases from V and 1 base from J, the junction contained 7 bases not matched to a gene. CDR3 length: 16 amino acids. CDR1 SGHVS and CDR2 FQNEAQ come from the germline V gene.

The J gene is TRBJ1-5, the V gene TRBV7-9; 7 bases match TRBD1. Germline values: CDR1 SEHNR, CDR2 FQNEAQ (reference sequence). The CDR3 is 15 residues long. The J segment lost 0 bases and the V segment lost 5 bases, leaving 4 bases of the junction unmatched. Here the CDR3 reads CASSTRDSSNQPQHF. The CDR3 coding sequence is TGTGCCAGCAGCACTCGGGACAGTAGCAATCAGCCCCAGCATTTT.